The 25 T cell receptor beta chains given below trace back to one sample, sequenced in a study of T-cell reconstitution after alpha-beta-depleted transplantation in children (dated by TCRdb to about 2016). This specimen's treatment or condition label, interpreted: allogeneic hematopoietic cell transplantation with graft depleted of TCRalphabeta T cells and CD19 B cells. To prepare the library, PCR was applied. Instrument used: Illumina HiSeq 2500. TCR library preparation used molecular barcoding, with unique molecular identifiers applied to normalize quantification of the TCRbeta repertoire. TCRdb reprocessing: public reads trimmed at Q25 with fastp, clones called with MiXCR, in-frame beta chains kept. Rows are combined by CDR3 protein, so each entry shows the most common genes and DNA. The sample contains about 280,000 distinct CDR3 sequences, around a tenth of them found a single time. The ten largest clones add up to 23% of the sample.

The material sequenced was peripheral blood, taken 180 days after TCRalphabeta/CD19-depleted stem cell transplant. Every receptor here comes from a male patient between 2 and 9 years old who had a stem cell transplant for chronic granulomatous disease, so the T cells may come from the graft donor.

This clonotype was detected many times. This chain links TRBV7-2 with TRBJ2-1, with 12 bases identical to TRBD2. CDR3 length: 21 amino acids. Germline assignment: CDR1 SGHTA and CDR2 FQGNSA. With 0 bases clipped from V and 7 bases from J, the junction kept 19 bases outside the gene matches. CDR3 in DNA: TGTGCCAGCAGCTTAGCGCTACGGACTAGCGGGAACCCACGGGAGTGGAATGAGCAGTTCTTC. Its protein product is CASSLALRTSGNPREWNEQFF.

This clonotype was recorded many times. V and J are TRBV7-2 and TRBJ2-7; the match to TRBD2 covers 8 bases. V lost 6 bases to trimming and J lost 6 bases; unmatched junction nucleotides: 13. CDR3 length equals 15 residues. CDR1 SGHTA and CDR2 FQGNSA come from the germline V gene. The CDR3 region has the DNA TGTGCCAGCAGTCTCACCGGGACTAGTTTTTTCGAGCAGTACTTC. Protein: CASSLTGTSFFEQYF.

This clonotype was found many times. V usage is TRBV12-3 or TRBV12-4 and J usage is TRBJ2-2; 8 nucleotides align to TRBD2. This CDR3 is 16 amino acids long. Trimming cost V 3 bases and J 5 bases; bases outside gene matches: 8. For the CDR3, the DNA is TGTGCCAGCAGTTTGGCGGGAGGCGCAGTTACCGGGGAGCTGTTTTTT. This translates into CASSLAGGAVTGELFF.

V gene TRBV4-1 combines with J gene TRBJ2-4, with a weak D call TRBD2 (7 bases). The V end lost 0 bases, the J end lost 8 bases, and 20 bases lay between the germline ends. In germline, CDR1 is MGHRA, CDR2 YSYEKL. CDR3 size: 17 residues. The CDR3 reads CASSQDVGGGLGDIQYF. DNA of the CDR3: TGCGCCAGCAGCCAAGACGTAGGGGGGGGGCTTGGGGACATTCAGTACTTC.

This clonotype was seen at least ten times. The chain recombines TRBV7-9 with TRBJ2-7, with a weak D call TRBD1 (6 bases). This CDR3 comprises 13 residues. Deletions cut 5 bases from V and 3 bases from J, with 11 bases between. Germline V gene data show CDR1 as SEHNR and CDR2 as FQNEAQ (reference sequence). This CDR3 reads CASSNRDIYEQYF. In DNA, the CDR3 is TGTGCCAGCAGCAACCGGGACATCTACGAGCAGTACTTC.

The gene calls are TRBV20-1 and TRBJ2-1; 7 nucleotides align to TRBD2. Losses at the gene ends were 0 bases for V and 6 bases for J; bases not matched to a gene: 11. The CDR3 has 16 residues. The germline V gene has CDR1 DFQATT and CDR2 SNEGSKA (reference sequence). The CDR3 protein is CSARDLSGGNCNEQFF. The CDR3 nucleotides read TGCAGTGCTAGAGATCTGTCGGGGGGTAACTGCAATGAGCAGTTCTTC.

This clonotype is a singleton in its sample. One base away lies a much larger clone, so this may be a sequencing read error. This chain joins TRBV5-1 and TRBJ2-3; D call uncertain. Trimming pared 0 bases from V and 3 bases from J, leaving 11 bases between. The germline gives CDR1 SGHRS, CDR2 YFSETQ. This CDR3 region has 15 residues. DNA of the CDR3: TGCGCCAGCAGCTTGGCCAGCTTCTATACAGATACGCAGTATTTT. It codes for CASSLASFYTDTQYF. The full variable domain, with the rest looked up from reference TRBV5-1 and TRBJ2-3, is KAGVTQTPRYLIKTRGQQVTLSCSPISGHRSVSWYQQTPGQGLQFLFEYFSETQRNKGNFPGRFSGRQFSNSRSEMNVSTLELGDSALYLCASSLASFYTDTQYFGPGTRLTVL.

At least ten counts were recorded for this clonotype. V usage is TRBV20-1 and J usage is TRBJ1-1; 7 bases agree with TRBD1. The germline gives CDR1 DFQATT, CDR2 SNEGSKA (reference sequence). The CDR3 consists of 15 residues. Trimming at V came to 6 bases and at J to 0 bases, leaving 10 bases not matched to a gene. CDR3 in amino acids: CSATRLGQMNTEAFF. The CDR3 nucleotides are TGCAGTGCAACCCGCCTGGGACAGATGAACACTGAAGCTTTCTTT.

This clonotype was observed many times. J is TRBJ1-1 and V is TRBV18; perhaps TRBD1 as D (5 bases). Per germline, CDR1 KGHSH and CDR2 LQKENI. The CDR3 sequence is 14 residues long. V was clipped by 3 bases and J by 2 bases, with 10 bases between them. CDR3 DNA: TGTGCCAGCTCACCCGGGACGGTTAACACTGAAGCTTTCTTT. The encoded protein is CASSPGTVNTEAFF.

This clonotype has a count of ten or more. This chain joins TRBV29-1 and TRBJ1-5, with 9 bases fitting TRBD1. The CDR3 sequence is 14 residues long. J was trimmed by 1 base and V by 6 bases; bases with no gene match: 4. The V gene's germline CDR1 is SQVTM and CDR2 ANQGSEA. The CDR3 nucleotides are TGCAGCGTGAGGACAGGGGTAAGCAATCAGCCCCAGCATTTT. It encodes CSVRTGVSNQPQHF.

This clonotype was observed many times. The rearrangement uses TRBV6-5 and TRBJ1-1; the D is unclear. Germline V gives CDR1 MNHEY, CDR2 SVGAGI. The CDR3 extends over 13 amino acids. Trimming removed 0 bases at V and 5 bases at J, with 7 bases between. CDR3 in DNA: TGTGCCAGCAGTTACTCGGGGTGGACTGAAGCTTTCTTT. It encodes CASSYSGWTEAFF.

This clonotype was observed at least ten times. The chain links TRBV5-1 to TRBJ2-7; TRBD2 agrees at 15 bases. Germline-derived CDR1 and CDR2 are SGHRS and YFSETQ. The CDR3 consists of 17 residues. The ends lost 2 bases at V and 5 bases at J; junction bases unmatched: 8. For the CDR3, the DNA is TGCGCCAGCAGCTTCGGACTAGCGGGAGGGCCAGGTAACGAGCAGTACTTC. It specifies CASSFGLAGGPGNEQYF. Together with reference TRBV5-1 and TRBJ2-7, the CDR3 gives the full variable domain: KAGVTQTPRYLIKTRGQQVTLSCSPISGHRSVSWYQQTPGQGLQFLFEYFSETQRNKGNFPGRFSGRQFSNSRSEMNVSTLELGDSALYLCASSFGLAGGPGNEQYFGPGTRLTVT.

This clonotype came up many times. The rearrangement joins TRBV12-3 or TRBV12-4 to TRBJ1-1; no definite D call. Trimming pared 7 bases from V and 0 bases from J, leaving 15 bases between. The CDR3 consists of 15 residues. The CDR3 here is CASKLQVMMNTEAFF. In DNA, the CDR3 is TGTGCCAGCAAGTTGCAGGTGATGATGAACACTGAAGCTTTCTTT.

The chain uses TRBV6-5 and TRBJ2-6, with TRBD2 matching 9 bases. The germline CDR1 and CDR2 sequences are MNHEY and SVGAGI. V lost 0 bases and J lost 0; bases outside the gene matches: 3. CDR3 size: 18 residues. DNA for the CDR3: TGTGCCAGCAGTTACTCGGGACTAGCCACCTCTGGGGCCAACGTCCTGACTTTC. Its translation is CASSYSGLATSGANVLTF.

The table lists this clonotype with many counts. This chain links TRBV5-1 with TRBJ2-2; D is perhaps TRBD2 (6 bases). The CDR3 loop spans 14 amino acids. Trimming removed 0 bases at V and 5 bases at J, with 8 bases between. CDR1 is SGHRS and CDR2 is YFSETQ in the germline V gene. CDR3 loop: CASSLAGGTGELFF. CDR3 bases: TGCGCCAGCAGCTTGGCCGGAGGGACCGGGGAGCTGTTTTTT.

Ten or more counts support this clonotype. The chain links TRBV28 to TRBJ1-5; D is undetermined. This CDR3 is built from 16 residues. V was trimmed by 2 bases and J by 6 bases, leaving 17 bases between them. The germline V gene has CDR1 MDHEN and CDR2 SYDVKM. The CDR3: CASSLKAPRPTQPQHF. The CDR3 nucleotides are TGTGCCAGCAGTTTAAAGGCCCCACGGCCCACTCAGCCCCAGCATTTT.

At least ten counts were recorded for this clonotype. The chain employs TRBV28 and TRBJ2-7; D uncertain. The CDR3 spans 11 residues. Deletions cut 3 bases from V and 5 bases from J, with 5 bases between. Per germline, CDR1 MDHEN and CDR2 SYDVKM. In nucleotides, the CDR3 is TGTGCCAGCAGTTTCAGCCACGAGCAGTACTTC. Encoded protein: CASSFSHEQYF.

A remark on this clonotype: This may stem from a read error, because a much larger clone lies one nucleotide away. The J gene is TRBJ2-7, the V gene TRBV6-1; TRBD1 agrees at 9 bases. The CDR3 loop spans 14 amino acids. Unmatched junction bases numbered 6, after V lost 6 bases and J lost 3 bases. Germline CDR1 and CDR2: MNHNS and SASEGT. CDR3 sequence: CASRGQGYCYEQYF. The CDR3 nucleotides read TGTGCCAGCAGGGGACAGGGCTACTGCTACGAGCAGTACTTC.

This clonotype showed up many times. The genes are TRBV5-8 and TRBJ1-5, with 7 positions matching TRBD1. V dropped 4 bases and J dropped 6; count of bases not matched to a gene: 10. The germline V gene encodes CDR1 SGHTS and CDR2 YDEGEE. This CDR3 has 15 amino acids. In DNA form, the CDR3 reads TGTGCCAGCAGCCACCAACAGGGGTTTATTCAGCCCCAGCATTTT. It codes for CASSHQQGFIQPQHF.

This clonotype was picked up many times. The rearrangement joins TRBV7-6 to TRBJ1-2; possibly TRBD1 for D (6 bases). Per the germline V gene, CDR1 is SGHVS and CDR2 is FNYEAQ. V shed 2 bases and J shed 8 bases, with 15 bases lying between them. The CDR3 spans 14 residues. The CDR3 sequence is CASSLIQGILGYTF. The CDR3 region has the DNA TGTGCCAGCAGCTTAATTCAGGGGATACTGGGCTACACCTTC. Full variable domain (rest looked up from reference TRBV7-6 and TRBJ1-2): GAGVSQSPRYKVTKRGQDVALRCDPISGHVSLYWYRQALGQGPEFLTYFNYEAQQDKSGLPNDRFSAERPEGSISTLTIQRTEQRDSAMYRCASSLIQGILGYTFGSGTRLTVV.

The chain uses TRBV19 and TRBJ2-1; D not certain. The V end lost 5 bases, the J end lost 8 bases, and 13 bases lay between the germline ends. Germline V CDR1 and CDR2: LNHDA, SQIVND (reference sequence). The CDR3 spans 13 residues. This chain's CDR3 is CASSLGPSDEQFF. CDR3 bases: TGTGCCAGTAGTCTTGGCCCTTCGGATGAGCAGTTCTTC.

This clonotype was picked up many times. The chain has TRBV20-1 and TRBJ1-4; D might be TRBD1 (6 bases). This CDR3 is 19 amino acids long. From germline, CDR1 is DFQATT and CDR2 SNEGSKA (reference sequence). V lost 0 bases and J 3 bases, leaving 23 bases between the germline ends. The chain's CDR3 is CSARDSRGPTRGPNEKLFF. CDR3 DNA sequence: TGCAGTGCTAGAGATTCGCGGGGACCCACCCGGGGGCCTAATGAAAAACTGTTTTTT.

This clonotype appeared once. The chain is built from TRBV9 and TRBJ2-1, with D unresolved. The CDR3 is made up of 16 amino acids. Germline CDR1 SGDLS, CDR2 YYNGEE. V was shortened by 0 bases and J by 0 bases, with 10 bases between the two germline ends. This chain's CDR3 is CASSVGARFSYNEQFF. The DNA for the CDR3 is TGTGCCAGCAGCGTAGGAGCGCGATTCTCCTACAATGAGCAGTTCTTC.

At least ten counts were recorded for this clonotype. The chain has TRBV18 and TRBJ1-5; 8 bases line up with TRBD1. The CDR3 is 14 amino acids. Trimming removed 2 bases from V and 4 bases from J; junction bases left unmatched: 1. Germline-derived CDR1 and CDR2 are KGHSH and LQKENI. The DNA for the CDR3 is TGTGCCAGCTCACCAGGACAGGGAAATCAGCCCCAGCATTTT. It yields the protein CASSPGQGNQPQHF.

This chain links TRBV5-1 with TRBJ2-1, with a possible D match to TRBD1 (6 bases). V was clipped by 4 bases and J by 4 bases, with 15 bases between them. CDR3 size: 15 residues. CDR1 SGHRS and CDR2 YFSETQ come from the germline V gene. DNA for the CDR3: TGCGCCAGCAGCATAGGGGGTGGGGATTACAATGAGCAGTTCTTC. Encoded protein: CASSIGGGDYNEQFF.